The clone carrying this TCR beta chain occurred once. Its target is not known. Germline lookup yields CDR1 MNHEY and CDR2 SMNVEV (reference sequence). This CDR3 spans 15 amino acids. The V end lost 2 bases, the J end lost 3 bases, and 11 bases lay between the germline ends. The data derive from a study of identical twins. Points from the study as a whole: The more abundant beta clonotypes in cord blood had fewer insertions, and memory repertoires did not show this. Sequences that were out-of-frame, alpha and twin-shared displayed an excess of low generation probability.

Through template switching, a universal primer site was introduced, and the cDNA contained unique molecular identifiers. TCRdb ran MiXCR on the 5' RACE reads and lists one entry per CDR3 protein. The table shows roughly 1.6 million distinct CDR3 sequences, with about 32% occurring only once. Sequencing input: cord blood. This chain connects TRBV27 to TRBJ1-5; D is undetermined. The clonotype originates from a newborn girl in good health. The CDR3 DNA sequence: TGTGCCAGCAGTTTAATGAGTGGGCTCAATCAGCCCCAGCATTTT. Translation: CASSLMSGLNQPQHF.